Below, 26 T cell receptor beta chains from the same sample are listed, as sequenced in a study of OX40 agonist ivuxolimab in advanced cancers. Libraries were prepared through the immunoSEQ multiplex PCR assay. TCRdb stores this immuneACCESS table with in-frame sequences only. Part of the clones is absent; in the studies checked, under half of the shortfall reflects unresolved V genes, and no reason is known for the rest. This sample comprises about 79,000 clones, around 85% of them detected only once. Jointly, the top ten make up about 4% of the sample. Sequencing was performed on CD4+ or CD8+ T cells sorted from blood, taken in a trial of the OX40 agonist ivuxolimab. The receptors were sampled from an adult with an advanced solid tumor such as melanoma, head and neck, liver or kidney cancer.

The gene calls are TRBV2 and TRBJ2-7; 8 bases align to TRBD1. The CDR3 runs to 19 residues. Trimming removed 6 bases from V and 3 bases from J; junction bases left unmatched: 22. The germline V gene encodes CDR1 SNHLY and CDR2 FYNNEI. CDR3 DNA: TGTGCCAGCAGACCGGACCTTCCGGCGACCCTGGGGACAGGCTACGAGCAGTACTTC. This sequence encodes CASRPDLPATLGTGYEQYF. Full variable domain (remainder filled in from reference TRBV2 and TRBJ2-7): EPEVTQTPSHQVTQMGQEVILRCVPISNHLYFYWYRQILGQKVEFLVSFYNNEISEKSEIFDDQFSVERPDGSNFTLKIRSTKLEDSAMYFCASRPDLPATLGTGYEQYFGPGTRLTVT.

CDR3 nucleotides: TGTGCCAGCAGCCACGATCGGACAGGGTACTACGAGCAGTACTTC. Its translation is CASSHDRTGYYEQYF. V gene TRBV7-2 combines with J gene TRBJ2-7, with 8 positions matching TRBD1. The CDR3 spans 15 residues. Germline CDR1 SGHTA, CDR2 FQGNSA. J gave up 3 bases and V 5 bases, and 9 bases lay outside the gene matches.

This chain uses TRBV28 with TRBJ1-6, with D possibly being TRBD1 (6 bases). Looked up from germline, CDR1 is MDHEN and CDR2 is SYDVKM. V gave up 4 bases and J gave up 0 bases, with 7 bases separating them. The CDR3 is 15 amino acids. The CDR3 DNA is TGTGCCAGCAGTTGGACAGTCTCCTATAATTCACCCCTCCACTTT. It encodes CASSWTVSYNSPLHF.

V usage is TRBV6-4 and J usage is TRBJ1-1, with 7 bases matching TRBD1. CDR3 size: 13 residues. Looked up from germline, CDR1 is MRHNA and CDR2 is SNTAGT. The V gene end was trimmed by 4 bases and the J gene end by 7 bases; junction bases not matched to a gene: 6. The CDR3: CASSVRRDSEAFF. DNA of the CDR3: TGTGCCAGCAGTGTACGGAGGGACAGTGAAGCTTTCTTT.

This chain links TRBV28 with TRBJ1-1; D not resolved. The CDR3 spans 14 residues. CDR1 is MDHEN and CDR2 is SYDVKM in the germline V gene. Deletions cut 4 bases from V and 6 bases from J, with 15 bases between. The CDR3 DNA follows: TGTGCCAGCAGTTCCCTCATCCGGGTCCCTGAAGCTTTCTTT. This gives the protein CASSSLIRVPEAFF.

This chain connects TRBV10-2 to TRBJ2-7; no reliable D call. Germline CDR1 and CDR2: WSHSY and SAAADI. The CDR3 has 12 amino acids. Trimming left V 2 bases short and J 2 bases short, with 4 bases between. CDR3 nucleotide sequence: TGCGCCAGCAGTGAGCTAACCTACGAGCAGTACTTC. Translating gives CASSELTYEQYF.

This chain uses TRBV27 with TRBJ2-7, with no clear D. Germline V gene lookup returns CDR1 MNHEY and CDR2 SMNVEV (reference sequence). V shed 2 bases and J shed 2 bases, with 13 bases lying between them. The length of the CDR3 is 15 residues. The CDR3 loop is CASSLDSELTYEQYF. The CDR3 coding sequence is TGTGCCAGCAGTTTAGATTCCGAGCTGACCTACGAGCAGTACTTC.

This chain joins TRBV5-1 and TRBJ1-1, with 7 bases identical to TRBD1. The CDR3 is 12 amino acids. The V gene's germline CDR1 is SGHRS and CDR2 YFSETQ. The V and J ends lost 3 bases and 6 bases, in that order; junction bases with no gene match: 2. CDR3: CASSSTGSEAFF. CDR3 sequence (DNA): TGCGCCAGCAGCTCGACAGGGTCTGAAGCTTTCTTT.

The chain combines TRBV13 with TRBJ2-1, with D possibly called TRBD1 or TRBD2 (5 bases each). Trimming took 4 bases from V and 2 from J, leaving 12 bases between them. The CDR3 totals 15 residues. Germline V gives CDR1 PRHDT, CDR2 FYEKMQ (reference sequence). CDR3 sequence reads: CASSSRVGAYNEQFF. CDR3 DNA: TGTGCCAGCAGCTCCCGGGTGGGGGCCTACAATGAGCAGTTCTTC.

This chain joins TRBV7-8 and TRBJ1-2; TRBD1 matches 11 bases. CDR3 size: 17 residues. The germline V gene encodes CDR1 SGHVS and CDR2 FQNEAQ. V was pared by 3 bases and J by 7 bases, with 13 bases of the junction left unmatched. This CDR3 reads CASSFSRDRGGSGGYTF. CDR3 DNA sequence: TGTGCCAGCAGCTTCAGCCGGGACAGGGGGGGGAGTGGTGGCTACACCTTC.

The chain links TRBV10-3 to TRBJ2-5; D is possibly TRBD1 (6 bases). Germline-derived CDR1 and CDR2 are ENHRY and SYGVKD. The germline V and J ends were trimmed by 3 bases and 1 base, with 12 bases remaining between them. The CDR3 loop spans 15 amino acids. The CDR3 DNA reads as TGTGCCATCAGTGACCCCAGGGGATCCCAAGAGACCCAGTACTTC. Residues: CAISDPRGSQETQYF.

The V and J genes are TRBV11-3 and TRBJ2-1; D uncertain. This CDR3 spans 11 amino acids. V was clipped by 5 bases and J by 8 bases, with 7 bases between them. CDR1 SGHNT and CDR2 YENEEA come from the germline V gene. The CDR3 DNA is TGTGCCAGCAGCCCGGCATATGAGCAGTTCTTC. Protein: CASSPAYEQFF.

The chain couples TRBV29-1 to TRBJ2-7; D is ambiguous. The CDR3 covers 13 residues. CDR1 and CDR2 from the germline V gene are SQVTM and ANQGSEA. Deletions cut 4 bases from V and 2 bases from J, with 12 bases between. The CDR3 region has the DNA TGCAGCGTTGTAAATGCGACGACCTACGAGCAGTACTTC. Residues: CSVVNATTYEQYF.

The rearrangement uses TRBV21-1 and TRBJ2-1; the DNA was not used to check the table's D call, TRBD2. TRBV21-1 is listed as a pseudogene. The CDR3 covers 16 residues. The CDR3 loop reads CASRESLRDNPNEQFF. The CDR3 nucleotides read TGTGCCAGCAGGGAAAGCTTGCGGGATAACCCTAATGAGCAGTTCTTC.

This chain joins TRBV28 and TRBJ1-5, with D possibly matching TRBD1 (6 bases). Deletions cut 5 bases from V and 6 bases from J, with 17 bases between. The CDR3 runs to 15 residues. Germline-derived CDR1 and CDR2 are MDHEN and SYDVKM. CDR3 in amino acids: CASSHRQDVAQPQHF. The CDR3 DNA sequence: TGTGCCAGCAGTCATCGACAGGACGTTGCTCAGCCCCAGCATTTT.

In this sample, this clone turned up a few times. V usage is TRBV6-1 and J usage is TRBJ2-1; unclear D gene. CDR1 and CDR2 (germline): MNHNS, SASEGT. The CDR3 length is 15 residues. With 2 bases removed from V and 0 bases from J, the gap between germline ends came to 8 bases. The CDR3 DNA sequence: TGTGCCAGCAGTGAACTCGTAAGCTCCTACAATGAGCAGTTCTTC. It specifies CASSELVSSYNEQFF.

This sequence joins TRBV23-1 and TRBJ2-7; D perhaps matches TRBD1 (6 bases). TRBV23-1 is labeled an ORF, and its function is uncertain. The CDR3 is 14 residues long. V lost 8 bases, J lost 4 bases, and 18 bases lay in between. CDR3 sequence reads: CASPRNRDPYEQYF. CDR3 nucleotide sequence: TGCGCCAGCCCAAGGAACAGGGATCCATACGAGCAGTACTTC.

The CDR3 DNA sequence: TGTGCCAGCAGCTTAGCGCCTAGCGGGAGTATCAAGAATGAGCAGTTCTTC. Amino acids: CASSLAPSGSIKNEQFF. This chain connects TRBV7-8 to TRBJ2-1, with 10 nucleotides matching TRBD2. Trimming cost V 0 bases and J 7 bases; bases outside gene matches: 9. The CDR3 sequence is 17 residues long. Germline assignment: CDR1 SGHVS and CDR2 FQNEAQ.

This rearrangement joins TRBV19 to TRBJ2-3; D is unclear. The V gene lost 6 bases and the J gene lost 0 bases, with 13 bases spanning the gap. The CDR3 extends over 15 amino acids. Germline CDR1 LNHDA, CDR2 SQIVND (reference sequence). The CDR3 region has the DNA TGTGCCAGTAGGATGACTCACGCTAGCACAGATACGCAGTATTTT. Amino acid sequence: CASRMTHASTDTQYF.

The chain recombines TRBV6-1 with TRBJ2-7, with TRBD2 matching 9 bases. Germline V CDR1 and CDR2: MNHNS, SASEGT. Trimming took 5 bases from V and 6 from J; bases not matched to a gene: 8. The CDR3 runs to 14 residues. CDR3 nucleotides: TGTGCCAGCAGTATAGCGGGAGATATAAGCGAGCAGTACTTC. Its translation: CASSIAGDISEQYF.

The chain couples TRBV28 to TRBJ1-2; D is undetermined. Germline V gene sequence: CDR1 MDHEN, CDR2 SYDVKM. Trimming removed 3 bases from V and 4 bases from J, with 6 bases in between. This CDR3 is built from 12 residues. CDR3 sequence: CASSFQVYGYTF. The CDR3 coding sequence is TGTGCCAGCAGTTTCCAAGTCTATGGCTACACCTTC.

V gene TRBV9 combines with J gene TRBJ2-2; 7 nucleotides match TRBD1. Germline loops: CDR1 SGDLS, CDR2 YYNGEE. The CDR3 has 15 residues. The ends lost 1 base at V and 0 bases at J; junction bases unmatched: 0. The CDR3 nucleotides read TGTGCCAGCAGCGTAACAGGGGCGAACACCGGGGAGCTGTTTTTT. It translates to CASSVTGANTGELFF. Full variable domain (outside the CDR3, taken from reference TRBV9 and TRBJ2-2): DSGVTQTPKHLITATGQRVTLRCSPRSGDLSVYWYQQSLDQGLQFLIQYYNGEERAKGNILERFSAQQFPDLHSELNLSSLELGDSALYFCASSVTGANTGELFFGEGSRLTVL.

The table lists this clone with many counts. The chain has TRBV2 and TRBJ2-2; D gene unclear. Trimming removed 4 bases from V and 3 bases from J, with 6 bases in between. Germline V gene data show CDR1 as SNHLY and CDR2 as FYNNEI. The CDR3 runs 13 residues. DNA of the CDR3: TGTGCCAGCAGTGTTATCGACACCGGGGAGCTGTTTTTT. Translation gives CASSVIDTGELFF.

This chain links TRBV7-9 with TRBJ1-6; D is uncertain. CDR3 length: 12 amino acids. CDR1 is SEHNR and CDR2 is FQNEAQ in the germline V gene (reference sequence). V shed 5 bases and J shed 10 bases, with 9 bases lying between them. Written as DNA, the CDR3 is TGTGCCAGCAGCGAACTATACTCACCCCTCCACTTT. Residues: CASSELYSPLHF.

The chain combines TRBV27 with TRBJ2-7, with a weak D call TRBD1 (6 bases). The V gene lost 1 base and the J gene lost 4 bases, with 26 bases spanning the gap. Germline loops: CDR1 MNHEY, CDR2 SMNVEV (reference sequence). The length of the CDR3 is 19 residues. The CDR3 DNA is TGTGCCAGCAGTTTATATCCTGCACCGGGCCCAGGGGAGTTGTACGAGCAGTACTTC. This sequence encodes CASSLYPAPGPGELYEQYF.

This clone was detected once. The J gene is TRBJ1-5, the V gene TRBV15, with 8 bases lining up with TRBD1. CDR1 and CDR2 from the germline V gene are LNHNV and YYDKDF (reference sequence). V dropped 4 bases and J dropped 4; count of bases not matched to a gene: 6. This CDR3 is built from 15 residues. CDR3 in amino acids: CATSKGQGRNQPQHF. The CDR3 DNA is TGTGCCACCAGCAAAGGACAGGGCAGGAATCAGCCCCAGCATTTT.